These 2 T cell receptor beta chains originate from one sample sequenced in a study of cytomegalovirus exposure and HLA in healthy donors. In the PCR, 60 Vbeta and 13 Jbeta primers were used. The table came from immunoSEQ multiplex PCR; TCRdb's copy has only in-frame clones and leaves some out. The table has 95,000 to 150,000 clones, around 84% seen once. The sequenced sample consisted of PBMCs. These TCRs come from a man between 18 and 29 years old in good health and CMV-seronegative.

V gene TRBV9 combines with J gene TRBJ2-3, with 9 bases aligning to TRBD2. Germline lookup yields CDR1 SGDLS and CDR2 YYNGEE. This CDR3 is 15 amino acids long. The junction had 7 bases not matched to a gene; V was cut back by 2 bases and J by 6 bases. Written as DNA, the CDR3 is TGTGCCAGCAGCGTTAATGCGGGGGGGCCTGATACGCAGTATTTT. As protein: CASSVNAGGPDTQYF.

The genes are TRBV6-1 and TRBJ2-2, with D tentatively TRBD1 (5 bases). Germline V lookup: CDR1 MNHNS, CDR2 SASEGT. This CDR3 is built from 14 residues. The V gene lost 7 bases and the J gene lost 7 bases, with 16 bases spanning the gap. CDR3 residues: CASTARVYDGELFF. The CDR3 coding sequence is TGTGCCAGCACCGCCAGGGTTTACGACGGGGAGCTGTTTTTT.